A single sample is the source of the 31 T cell receptor beta chains below, sequenced in a study of CD8+ T cells in alopecia areata. Extracted from the samples, RNA was reverse transcribed into cDNA to serve as the sequencing template. Using immunoSEQ multiplex PCR, the repertoire was profiled, and TCRdb retains in-frame clones only, with some absent. The sample lists around 270,000 clones, roughly 60% occurring once. Treatment in this sample: oral pan-JAK inhibitor, 5-10 mg twice daily. The sequencing here drew on CD4+ T cells sorted from blood, taken at week 24, from a patient treated with tofacitinib. The receptors derive from a human donor with alopecia areata.

The V gene is TRBV30, the J gene TRBJ2-1, with a possible D match to TRBD2 (5 bases). Trimming cost V 8 bases and J 3 bases, with 14 bases left between them. The CDR3 has 13 amino acids. Germline CDR1 reads GTSNPN; CDR2 reads SVGIG (reference sequence). This chain's CDR3 is CAGILAGYNEQFF. DNA of the CDR3: TGTGCCGGGATCCTAGCCGGCTACAATGAGCAGTTCTTC.

The chain employs TRBV2 and TRBJ2-7; 8 bases match TRBD2. Unmatched junction bases numbered 10, after V lost 6 bases and J lost 6 bases. The CDR3 covers 14 residues. Germline CDR1 is SNHLY and CDR2 is FYNNEI. The CDR3 DNA reads TGTGCCAGCAGGGGTACTAGCGGAGGGCTCGAGCAGTACTTC. It yields the protein CASRGTSGGLEQYF. Complete variable domain (other parts from reference TRBV2 and TRBJ2-7): EPEVTQTPSHQVTQMGQEVILRCVPISNHLYFYWYRQILGQKVEFLVSFYNNEISEKSEIFDDQFSVERPDGSNFTLKIRSTKLEDSAMYFCASRGTSGGLEQYFGPGTRLTVT.

The J gene is TRBJ2-1, the V gene TRBV7-2, with 10 bases that match TRBD2. After removal of 5 bases from V and 4 bases from J, the junction contained 5 bases not matched to a gene. Germline V gives CDR1 SGHTA, CDR2 FQGNSA. This CDR3 is 15 amino acids long. The CDR3 coding sequence is TGTGCCAGCAGCCCGCGGACTAGCGGATACAATGAGCAGTTCTTC. It yields the protein CASSPRTSGYNEQFF.

This chain connects TRBV27 to TRBJ2-6, with D possibly matching TRBD1 (6 bases). The germline CDR1 and CDR2 sequences are MNHEY and SMNVEV (reference sequence). V lost 5 bases to trimming and J lost 0 bases, with 11 bases between them. There are 16 residues in the CDR3. The CDR3 DNA sequence: TGTGCCAGCAGTCCGAGGACAGCCTCTGGGGCCAACGTCCTGACTTTC. Its protein is CASSPRTASGANVLTF.

This chain links TRBV27 with TRBJ1-5; no clear D. Trimming stripped 10 bases from V and 3 bases from J, with 16 bases between. Germline V lookup: CDR1 MNHEY, CDR2 SMNVEV (reference sequence). This CDR3 spans 14 amino acids. The CDR3 DNA follows: TGTGCCACCAGAGAGGGAACCCCCAATCAGCCCCAGCATTTT. It is translated as CATREGTPNQPQHF.

The V gene is TRBV27, the J gene TRBJ1-2; maybe TRBD1 (5 bases). Germline CDR1 reads MNHEY; CDR2 reads SMNVEV (reference sequence). With 4 bases removed from V and 6 bases from J, the gap between germline ends came to 18 bases. This CDR3 region has 15 residues. The CDR3 DNA reads TGTGCCAGCAGTTCCGCCAAGGGAGGGGTTCATGGCTACACCTTC. This gives the protein CASSSAKGGVHGYTF.

The chain links TRBV15 to TRBJ1-4; TRBD1 might be the D (5 bases). CDR1 is LNHNV, CDR2 YYDKDF, per germline (reference sequence). CDR3 size: 14 residues. Trimming pared 0 bases from V and 8 bases from J, leaving 10 bases between. Here the CDR3 reads CATSRDRAREKLFF. For the CDR3, the DNA is TGTGCCACCAGCAGAGACAGGGCACGGGAAAAACTGTTTTTT.

This clone was recorded a few times. This chain links TRBV5-1 with TRBJ1-2; D uncertain. The V gene's germline CDR1 is SGHRS and CDR2 YFSETQ. The CDR3 runs 15 residues. Deletions cut 1 base from V and 6 bases from J, with 16 bases between. This chain's CDR3 is CASSLTRDVMDGYTF. The CDR3 DNA is TGCGCCAGCAGCTTGACAAGAGATGTAATGGATGGCTACACCTTC.

This clone has a single count. The gene calls are TRBV4-1 and TRBJ2-3, with 8 bases fitting TRBD2. This CDR3 has 15 residues. With 4 bases clipped from V and 2 bases from J, the junction kept 5 bases outside the gene matches. Germline V gene sequence: CDR1 MGHRA, CDR2 YSYEKL. CDR3 amino acids: CASSPGLASTDTQYF. In nucleotides, the CDR3 is TGCGCCAGCAGCCCCGGACTAGCCTCCACAGATACGCAGTATTTT.

This chain joins TRBV6-5 and TRBJ2-7, with 9 bases aligning to TRBD2. The CDR3 has 13 amino acids. Germline CDR1 MNHEY, CDR2 SVGAGI. V lost 6 bases and J lost 3; bases outside the gene matches: 3. The chain's CDR3 is CASRTSGYYEQYF. The CDR3 nucleotides are TGTGCCAGCAGGACTAGCGGATACTACGAGCAGTACTTC.

This clone was counted only a few times. The rearrangement links TRBV27 to TRBJ1-5, with D unresolved. The CDR3 is 13 residues long. Germline V gene sequence: CDR1 MNHEY, CDR2 SMNVEV (reference sequence). Deletions cut 6 bases from V and 3 bases from J, with 9 bases between. CDR3 sequence: CASSRQVNQPQHF. The CDR3 DNA follows: TGTGCCAGCAGCCGGCAGGTCAATCAGCCCCAGCATTTT.

The chain couples TRBV2 to TRBJ2-1; no clear D gene. The CDR3 totals 13 residues. V was trimmed by 3 bases and J by 4 bases, leaving 7 bases between them. Germline lookup yields CDR1 SNHLY and CDR2 FYNNEI. CDR3: CASSDQEYNEQFF. CDR3 coding DNA: TGTGCCAGCAGTGACCAGGAATACAATGAGCAGTTCTTC.

This chain connects TRBV29-1 to TRBJ1-2; 7 nucleotides align to TRBD1. CDR1 SQVTM and CDR2 ANQGSEA come from the germline V gene. J was trimmed by 8 bases and V by 7 bases; bases with no gene match: 13. The CDR3 has 13 amino acids. The DNA of the CDR3 is TGCAGCGCAAGAGACAGGGCCTTGGGAGGCTACACCTTC. Protein: CSARDRALGGYTF.

The chain recombines TRBV7-2 with TRBJ2-1; tentatively, D is TRBD1 or TRBD2 (5 bases each). This CDR3 spans 15 amino acids. The V end lost 5 bases, the J end lost 7 bases, and 18 bases lay between the germline ends. Germline CDR1 reads SGHTA; CDR2 reads FQGNSA. The CDR3 reads CASSPTRRGANEQFF. The CDR3 coding sequence is TGTGCCAGCAGCCCTACCCGGAGAGGGGCTAATGAGCAGTTCTTC.

The chain employs TRBV7-2 and TRBJ1-2, with TRBD1 matching 11 bases. CDR1 and CDR2 (germline): SGHTA, FQGNSA. The CDR3 loop spans 15 amino acids. Unmatched junction bases numbered 4, after V lost 2 bases and J lost 5 bases. The DNA for the CDR3 is TGTGCCAGCAGCTTATTAGGACAGGGGGCGTATGGCTACACCTTC. Its protein is CASSLLGQGAYGYTF.

The CDR3 nucleotides read TGTGCCAGCAGTTTAGAGGACAGCTATGGCTACACCTTC. This translates into CASSLEDSYGYTF. J is TRBJ1-2 and V is TRBV28; a weak D match, TRBD1 (6 bases). V dropped 2 bases and J dropped 4 bases, with 8 bases sitting between them. The CDR3 is 13 amino acids. CDR1 is MDHEN, CDR2 SYDVKM, per germline.

The chain employs TRBV21-1 and TRBJ2-1; the D segment call TRBD2 is taken from the table without a DNA check. TRBV21-1 is recorded as a pseudogene. This CDR3 spans 16 amino acids. DNA for the CDR3: TGTGCCAGCAGTGAGGGTGGGGTAGCGGACTACAATGAGCAGTTCTTC. Encoded protein: CASSEGGVADYNEQFF.

The CDR3 sequence: CASSERGLGANVLTF. CDR3 in DNA: TGTGCCAGCAGTGAAAGGGGGCTTGGGGCCAACGTCCTGACTTTC. The rearrangement links TRBV2 to TRBJ2-6, with 7 bases that match TRBD1. The trim removed 2 bases at V and 3 bases at J, leaving 1 base unmatched. The CDR3 sequence is 15 residues long. From germline, CDR1 is SNHLY and CDR2 FYNNEI.

The chain combines TRBV5-4 with TRBJ2-5; 7 nucleotides line up with TRBD1. The CDR3 consists of 14 residues. CDR1 SGHNT and CDR2 YYREEE come from the germline V gene (reference sequence). J gave up 5 bases and V 5 bases, and 9 bases lay outside the gene matches. CDR3 region: CASSEEGASETQYF. In DNA form, the CDR3 reads TGTGCCAGCAGTGAAGAGGGGGCATCGGAGACCCAGTACTTC.

This clone was found a few times. This chain uses TRBV4-1 with TRBJ2-7; 10 positions match TRBD1. Germline V CDR1 and CDR2: MGHRA, YSYEKL. Trimming cost V 0 bases and J 3 bases; bases outside gene matches: 11. The CDR3 covers 18 residues. This chain's CDR3 is CASSQDRVEGTGVYEQYF. For the CDR3, the DNA is TGCGCCAGCAGCCAAGATCGAGTGGAGGGGACAGGGGTCTACGAGCAGTACTTC.

This rearrangement joins TRBV30 to TRBJ1-1, with D uncertain. The ends were cut back, 3 bases at V and 6 bases at J, with 11 bases in the middle. Germline V gene data show CDR1 as GTSNPN and CDR2 as SVGIG (reference sequence). CDR3 size: 12 residues. The CDR3 loop reads CAWSAGGAEAFF. As DNA, the CDR3 is TGTGCCTGGAGCGCCGGTGGGGCTGAAGCTTTCTTT.

The rearrangement joins TRBV7-6 to TRBJ2-3; D remains ambiguous. V was cut by 4 bases and J by 6 bases, with 11 bases left in between. The CDR3 is 13 amino acids. Germline lookup yields CDR1 SGHVS and CDR2 FNYEAQ. The CDR3 spells CASSSVYLDTQYF. CDR3 sequence (DNA): TGTGCCAGCAGCTCAGTTTATTTGGATACGCAGTATTTT.

The chain is built from TRBV5-1 and TRBJ1-4; D is unclear. Trimming pared 4 bases from V and 8 bases from J, leaving 12 bases between. This CDR3 has 13 residues. CDR1 and CDR2 (germline): SGHRS, YFSETQ. CDR3 residues: CASSREGGEKLFF. The CDR3 nucleotides are TGCGCCAGCAGCAGGGAAGGCGGGGAAAAACTGTTTTTT.

The chain links TRBV30 to TRBJ1-2, with D possibly being TRBD1 (6 bases). V gave up 0 bases and J gave up 4 bases, with 9 bases separating them. This CDR3 has 13 amino acids. Germline values: CDR1 GTSNPN, CDR2 SVGIG (reference sequence). Here the CDR3 reads CAWSVLGGYGYTF. The CDR3 bases are TGTGCCTGGAGTGTACTAGGGGGCTATGGCTACACCTTC.

V and J are TRBV30 and TRBJ2-3, with D perhaps TRBD2 (6 bases). This CDR3 contains 15 residues. CDR1 is GTSNPN and CDR2 is SVGIG in the germline V gene (reference sequence). V shed 0 bases and J shed 3 bases, with 13 bases lying between them. CDR3 region: CAWSVSLAKTDTQYF. The CDR3 DNA follows: TGTGCCTGGAGTGTATCGCTAGCGAAAACAGATACGCAGTATTTT.

This chain joins TRBV6-5 and TRBJ1-2; possibly TRBD1 for D (5 bases). This CDR3 is built from 14 residues. Germline-derived CDR1 and CDR2 are MNHEY and SVGAGI. Trimming pared 10 bases from V and 3 bases from J, leaving 18 bases between. CDR3 sequence reads: CATSRDSSDYGYTF. The CDR3 DNA is TGTGCCACCAGCAGGGATTCCAGCGACTATGGCTACACCTTC.

The gene calls are TRBV15 and TRBJ1-2; possible D gene TRBD1, 5 bases. Germline V gene sequence: CDR1 LNHNV, CDR2 YYDKDF (reference sequence). The ends were cut back, 8 bases at V and 9 bases at J, with 22 bases in the middle. The CDR3 totals 14 residues. The CDR3 sequence: CATVKGFHRQSYTF. For the CDR3, the DNA is TGTGCCACCGTCAAGGGGTTTCATCGACAGAGCTACACCTTC.

This clone has more than one count but fewer than ten. CDR3 protein: CASSWTANTGELFF. CDR3 sequence (DNA): TGTGCCAGCAGTTGGACAGCGAACACCGGGGAGCTGTTTTTT. The rearrangement links TRBV6-5 to TRBJ2-2; maybe TRBD1 (6 bases). This CDR3 is 14 amino acids long. The V gene's germline CDR1 is MNHEY and CDR2 SVGAGI. The V and J ends lost 4 bases and 0 bases respectively, with 6 bases between them.

The chain recombines TRBV30 with TRBJ2-6; D not resolved. Germline V gene sequence: CDR1 GTSNPN, CDR2 SVGIG (reference sequence). The V and J ends lost 5 bases and 10 bases respectively, with 18 bases between them. The CDR3 sequence is 14 residues long. CDR3 protein: CAWVNLRSLNVLTF. CDR3 coding DNA: TGTGCCTGGGTGAACCTACGGTCCCTAAACGTCCTGACTTTC. Based on the CDR3 plus reference TRBV30 and TRBJ2-6, the full variable domain is SQTIHQWPATLVQPVGSPLSLECTVEGTSNPNLYWYRQAAGRGLQLLFYSVGIGQISSEVPQNLSASRPQDRQFILSSKKLLLSDSGFYLCAWVNLRSLNVLTFGAGSRLTVL.

The table lists this clone with a few counts. As DNA, the CDR3 is TGTGCCATCAGTCCTGATACGTATGGCTACACCTTC. Its protein is CAISPDTYGYTF. The chain couples TRBV10-3 to TRBJ1-2; unclear D gene. The CDR3 length is 12 residues. The V end lost 5 bases, the J end lost 5 bases, and 9 bases lay between the germline ends. CDR1 and CDR2 from the germline V gene are ENHRY and SYGVKD.

Here the CDR3 DNA reads TGTGCCAGCAGCTTAGCGACCATTACCGACACAGATACGCAGTATTTT. This codes for CASSLATITDTDTQYF. This sequence joins TRBV7-2 and TRBJ2-3; D gene uncertain. V was shortened by 0 bases and J by 2 bases, with 12 bases between the two germline ends. The CDR3 runs to 16 residues. Per germline, CDR1 SGHTA and CDR2 FQGNSA.